This entry concerns a single T cell receptor beta chain. CDR3 length equals 17 residues. Trimming took 4 bases from V and 3 from J, leaving 21 bases between them. Germline loops: CDR1 SGHNT, CDR2 YYREEE (reference sequence). The data stem from a study of PD-L1 blockade in urothelial cancer. Study-wide context: Beginning in about 2014, patients received atezolizumab, given as 1,200 mg intravenously every 3 weeks. The analyses of blood took place 3 weeks (second dose) and 6 weeks after treatment start.

Using immunoSEQ multiplex PCR, the repertoire was profiled, and TCRdb retains in-frame clones only, with some absent. The sample lists about 45,000 clones; 88% were seen once. This receptor was taken from a woman aged 60 to 75 with urothelial cancer. V gene TRBV5-4 combines with J gene TRBJ2-3; tentatively, D is TRBD2 (6 bases). The source was PBMCs, collected around atezolizumab (anti-PD-L1) treatment. The CDR3 region has the DNA TGTGCCAGCAGCACCCGGCGGGGCTCCGGGACGACAGATACGCAGTATTTT. Translation gives CASSTRRGSGTTDTQYF.